Listed below are T cell receptor beta chains from one sample, sequenced in a study of shared clonotypes between healthy human individuals. TCRdb's table, derived via immunoSEQ multiplex PCR, lists solely in-frame clones and lacks some. The table lists about 2.1 million clones, about 93% of them singletons. The sequencing sample was made of naive CD8+ T cells from PBMCs. These receptors all come from a man between 18 and 29 years old in good health. Some clones in this sample may be carry-over from other donors' samples. Both conserved end residues are part of each CDR3. Each record gives: CDR3 length, V gene, clone size, J gene, CDR3 protein. Clone sizes are given selectively: once, few, many, or a class where the clone is expanded.

>11|TRBV11-2|NA|TRBJ2-7
CASSLGGAQYF
>15|TRBV25-1|NA|TRBJ2-7
CASSEYVRGAAEQYF
>15|TRBV5-4|NA|TRBJ1-1
CASSFLRGRNTEAFF
>12|TRBV15|NA|TRBJ2-3
CATSSIRDTQYF
>16|TRBV9|NA|TRBJ1-5
CASSVGGGRGNQPQHF
>20|TRBV27|once|TRBJ2-7
CASSFTPRVAGGFGSYEQYF
>19|TRBV7-3|NA|TRBJ2-1
CASSLTGWASGRSYNEQFF
>17|TRBV5-1|NA|TRBJ1-4
CASSIRGPNPTNEKLFF
>15|TRBV25-1|NA|TRBJ2-1
CASSEWRAGVNEQFF
>16|TRBV9|NA|TRBJ2-5
CASSGKDRGGFETQYF
>16|TRBV7-6|NA|TRBJ2-1
CASSHGLAGRRNEQFF
>11|TRBV7-9|NA|TRBJ2-5
CASSRAETQYF
>16|TRBV5-4|NA|TRBJ2-1
CASSLAPEGAYNEQFF
>16|TRBV7-3|NA|TRBJ2-3
CASSPGLAGARDTQYF
>14|TRBV2|once|TRBJ2-7
CASTPRTGDYEQYF
>14|TRBV6-5|NA|TRBJ2-2
CASSPAGRTGELFF
>16|TRBV7-2|NA|TRBJ2-1
CASSFRYGSPYNEQFF
>15|TRBV28|NA|TRBJ1-2
CASSPTVDRGHGYTF
>13|TRBV27|NA|TRBJ2-7
CASSFSGTYEQYF
>15|TRBV4-3|NA|TRBJ2-6
CASSQDRSGANVLTF